This paragraph reports one TCR beta chain. Germline lookup yields CDR1 KGHDR and CDR2 SFDVKD. After removal of 2 bases from V and 7 bases from J, the junction contained 4 bases not matched to a gene. The CDR3 covers 14 residues. These data are taken from a study of blood T cell repertoires in COVID-19. Original processing methods: Using reference gene primer amplification, nucleated cell counts were estimated. Profiled with immunoSEQ multiplex PCR; TCRdb holds only in-frame clones, not every one. V and J calls plus clone size are reproduced from that table; the DNA served to infer D and trimming. This table has 250,000 to 350,000 clones, approximately 92% appearing once.

This chain joins TRBV24-1 and TRBJ1-5, with 7 bases aligning to TRBD1. This receptor was taken from a woman younger than 45 with COVID-19, enrolled during active disease. Sequencing was done on a sample of peripheral blood. Here the CDR3 DNA reads TGTGCCACCAGTGATTACACAGGGGAACAGCCCCAGCATTTT. Translating it yields CATSDYTGEQPQHF.